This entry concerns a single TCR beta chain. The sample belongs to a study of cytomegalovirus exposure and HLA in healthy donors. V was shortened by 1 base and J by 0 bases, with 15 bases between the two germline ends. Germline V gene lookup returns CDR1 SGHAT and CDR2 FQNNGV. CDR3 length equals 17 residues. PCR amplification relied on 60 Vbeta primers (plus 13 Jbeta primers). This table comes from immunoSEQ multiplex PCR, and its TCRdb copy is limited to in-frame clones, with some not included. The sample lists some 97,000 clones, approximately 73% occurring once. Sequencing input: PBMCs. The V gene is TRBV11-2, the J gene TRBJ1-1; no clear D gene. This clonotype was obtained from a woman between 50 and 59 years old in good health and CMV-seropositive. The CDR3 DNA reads TGTGCCAGCAGCTTAGGCAGGTGGGAGAATATGAACACTGAAGCTTTCTTT. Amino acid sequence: CASSLGRWENMNTEAFF.